The 11 T cell receptor beta chains listed next were all sequenced from one sample in a study of shared clonotypes between healthy human individuals. The repertoire was sequenced with immunoSEQ multiplex PCR; TCRdb's copy has only in-frame clones and lacks some. The data contain about 1.5 million clones, 96% of them seen just once; the ten biggest clones take up 1% to 1.5%. The source material was naive CD4+ T cells sorted from blood. Subset denoted: CD45RA+ positively selected. All receptors come from a man younger than 45 in good health.

V and J are TRBV11-2 and TRBJ2-7; D may correspond to TRBD1 or TRBD2 (5 bases each). The V and J ends lost 1 base and 2 bases respectively, with 12 bases between them. Germline loops: CDR1 SGHAT, CDR2 FQNNGV. The CDR3 consists of 15 residues. For the CDR3, the DNA is TGTGCCAGCAGCTTAGGGGGGACGGGTACCTACGAGCAGTACTTC. It codes for CASSLGGTGTYEQYF.

The J gene is TRBJ2-1, the V gene TRBV5-5; D gene uncertain. Germline-derived CDR1 and CDR2 are SGHKS and YYEKEE (reference sequence). CDR3 length: 15 residues. V was cut by 0 bases and J by 4 bases, with 11 bases left in between. The CDR3: CASSLEQSLYNEQFF. The CDR3 DNA is TGTGCCAGCAGCTTGGAACAGAGCCTTTACAATGAGCAGTTCTTC.

The chain couples TRBV9 to TRBJ2-1, with D possibly matching TRBD2 (6 bases). The V and J ends lost 4 bases and 2 bases respectively, with 16 bases between them. The CDR3 covers 16 residues. Germline lookup yields CDR1 SGDLS and CDR2 YYNGEE. CDR3 amino acids: CASSSEGLKAYNEQFF. The CDR3 DNA sequence: TGTGCCAGCAGCTCAGAGGGACTCAAGGCCTACAATGAGCAGTTCTTC.

V is TRBV19 and J is TRBJ1-1; D not certain. Trimming shortened V by 3 bases and J by 2 bases, and 7 bases separated the two germline ends. This CDR3 spans 13 amino acids. CDR1 is LNHDA and CDR2 is SQIVND in the germline V gene (reference sequence). CDR3 nucleotides: TGTGCCAGTAGTATTCCCCCCAACACTGAAGCTTTCTTT. Translation gives CASSIPPNTEAFF. The full variable domain, with the rest looked up from reference TRBV19 and TRBJ1-1, is DGGITQSPKYLFRKEGQNVTLSCEQNLNHDAMYWYRQDPGQGLRLIYYSQIVNDFQKGDIAEGYSVSREKKESFPLTVTSAQKNPTAFYLCASSIPPNTEAFFGQGTRLTVV.

The chain is built from TRBV2 and TRBJ2-5, with 10 bases identical to TRBD1. V was pared by 6 bases and J by 4 bases, with 8 bases of the junction left unmatched. CDR1 SNHLY and CDR2 FYNNEI come from the germline V gene. CDR3 length: 15 residues. The CDR3 DNA is TGTGCCAGCAGCCCGGACAGGGGGAATAGAGAGACCCAGTACTTC. It specifies CASSPDRGNRETQYF.

V usage is TRBV28 and J usage is TRBJ2-1; 7 bases are shared with TRBD1. V shed 5 bases and J 0 bases; nucleotides not matched to a gene: 4. Looked up from germline, CDR1 is MDHEN and CDR2 is SYDVKM. The CDR3 extends over 15 amino acids. Here the CDR3 DNA reads TGTGCCAGCAGTCTAAGGGACAGCTCCTACAATGAGCAGTTCTTC. Translation: CASSLRDSSYNEQFF.

The chain joins TRBV6-5 to TRBJ1-2; no clear D. The CDR3 consists of 14 residues. The germline CDR1 and CDR2 sequences are MNHEY and SVGAGI. V was shortened by 6 bases and J by 1 base, with 12 bases between the two germline ends. The CDR3 is CASRSTTRNYGYTF. The DNA of the CDR3 is TGTGCCAGCAGATCGACGACGCGTAACTATGGCTACACCTTC.

The J gene is TRBJ2-7, the V gene TRBV5-1; TRBD2 matches 8 bases. With V trimmed by 7 bases and J by 2 bases, 8 bases remained unmatched. The CDR3 consists of 14 residues. Germline-derived CDR1 and CDR2 are SGHRS and YFSETQ. CDR3 protein: CASSSRTSTYEQYF. CDR3 bases: TGCGCCAGCTCCTCCAGGACTAGCACCTACGAGCAGTACTTC.

This sequence joins TRBV27 and TRBJ2-3, with 10 nucleotides matching TRBD2. Germline CDR1 reads MNHEY; CDR2 reads SMNVEV (reference sequence). The CDR3 sequence is 15 residues long. Losses at the gene ends were 6 bases for V and 2 bases for J; bases not matched to a gene: 5. The CDR3 coding sequence is TGTGCCAGCAGCCTTAGCGGGAGGAACACAGATACGCAGTATTTT. It codes for CASSLSGRNTDTQYF.

V and J are TRBV5-6 and TRBJ2-5, with 12 bases fitting TRBD1. The junction had 6 bases not matched to a gene; V was cut back by 5 bases and J by 1 base. The CDR3 is 16 amino acids. Germline CDR1 SGHDT, CDR2 YYEEEE. This CDR3 is CASSRDRGHPQETQYF. CDR3 DNA sequence: TGTGCCAGCAGTAGGGACAGGGGGCACCCCCAAGAGACCCAGTACTTC.

For this clone: This sample includes further DNA sequences coding for the same CDR3. V gene TRBV18 combines with J gene TRBJ1-5; D call uncertain. The CDR3 is 15 residues long. The germline gives CDR1 KGHSH, CDR2 LQKENI. The germline V and J ends were trimmed by 3 bases and 0 bases, with 9 bases remaining between them. The CDR3 DNA reads as TGTGCCAGCTCACCTTTGCGGGATAGCAATCAGCCCCAGCATTTT. It codes for CASSPLRDSNQPQHF.